The source of this T cell receptor (beta chain) is a study of blood T cell repertoires in COVID-19. Overall study: Both acute and convalescent COVID-19 samples were obtained from the United States, Italy and Spain. The analysed material was cDNA or gDNA that came from T cells, B-cell-depleted T cells, or PBMCs.

In the source study's methods: Amplification of reference gene primers provided the estimated nucleated cell counts. This table comes from immunoSEQ multiplex PCR, and its TCRdb copy is limited to in-frame clones, with some not included. V, J and clone size are taken as reported in that table, and D and trimming were inferred from the DNA itself. Among roughly 190,000 clones, more than 75% were seen once, and the ten largest hold approximately 9%. This clone came up a few times. V was shortened by 0 bases and J by 0 bases, with 3 bases between the two germline ends. CDR1 is MDHEN, CDR2 SYDVKM, per germline. The CDR3 covers 15 residues.

Sequenced material: peripheral blood. The source is a woman in her 50s with active or convalescent COVID-19. This chain joins TRBV28 and TRBJ1-6; D call uncertain. This CDR3 is CASSLWSSYNSPLHF. The CDR3 bases are TGTGCCAGCAGTTTATGGAGCTCCTATAATTCACCCCTCCACTTT.